The rows below give T cell receptor beta chains drawn from one sample of a study of metastatic and nonmetastatic thyroid tumors. TCRdb re-clonotyped the PCR reads through MiXCR. Of roughly 11,000 clones listed, about 27% were seen once; the top ten hold roughly 23%. Sequencing was done on a sample of adjacent normal tissue. These receptors were taken from a male donor with papillary thyroid cancer or a benign thyroid nodule (not recorded which). Some clones in this sample may be carry-over from other donors' samples. CDR3s include the opening cysteine and the closing phenylalanine or tryptophan. D genes are given only for firm matches. Size is omitted from some rows. Given values are once, few, many or a class for expanded clones.

d_call clone_size j_call v_call cdr3_nt cdr3_aa
TRBD2 . TRBJ2-1 TRBV5-1 TGCGCCAGCAGCTTCACTAGCGGGGGCCACAATGAGCAGTTCTTC CASSFTSGGHNEQFF
TRBD1 . TRBJ1-1 TRBV27 TGTGCCAGCAACCTACAGGGGGGGAACACTGAAGCTTTCTTT CASNLQGGNTEAFF
. . TRBJ2-2 TRBV7-3 TGTGCCAGCAGCTTAGGGTGCATGGCGAACACCGGGGAGCTGTTTTTT CASSLGCMANTGELFF
. few TRBJ2-4 TRBV6-1 TGTGCCAGCAGTCGTTCCTCAGGAGGCAAAAACATTCAGTACTTC CASSRSSGGKNIQYF
. . TRBJ1-3 TRBV14 TGTGGGTGGAGCCAAGGCATAGCGAATCCTGGAAACACCATATATTTT CGWSQGIANPGNTIYF
. medium-sized TRBJ1-5 TRBV2 TGTGCCAGCAGTGAGAGTGGAGGAGGCAATCAGCCCCAGCATTTT CASSESGGGNQPQHF
TRBD2 . TRBJ2-1 TRBV6-1 TGTGCCAGCAGTGACGGACTAGCGGGAGGTGAGCAGTTCTTC CASSDGLAGGEQFF
. . TRBJ2-7 TRBV4-1 TGCGCCAGCAGCCAGGCTGAAGGGCAGAGAATCTACGAGCAGTACTTC CASSQAEGQRIYEQYF
TRBD1 . TRBJ2-5 TRBV20-1 TGCAGTCTTTATTTGGGACAGGGTGTCACCCAGTACTTC CSLYLGQGVTQYF
TRBD1 . TRBJ2-6 TRBV7-3 TGTGCCAGCAGCTCAACGATAGGACAGGGGGTATCTGGGGCCAACGTCCTGACTTTC CASSSTIGQGVSGANVLTF
TRBD2 . TRBJ2-4 TRBV6-1 TGTGCCAGCATTCCTGATACTAGCGGTTTAGCCAAAAACATTCAGTACTTC CASIPDTSGLAKNIQYF
TRBD1 few TRBJ1-2 TRBV7-2 TGTGCCAGCAGCTTAGTGGGGACAGACGGCTACACCTTC CASSLVGTDGYTF
TRBD2 few TRBJ2-7 TRBV27 TGTGCCAGCAGTTGGACTAGCGGGAGAGGCGAGCAGTACTTC CASSWTSGRGEQYF
. few TRBJ2-7 TRBV30 TGTGCCTGCCACAAGACAGGAGACGAGCAGTACTTC CACHKTGDEQYF
. few TRBJ1-1 TRBV19 TGTGCCAGTAGGAACCCAGGGGATTTGAACACTGAAGCTTTCTTT CASRNPGDLNTEAFF
. few TRBJ2-7 TRBV20-1 TGCAGTGCTAGAGATCGGGACCTCGGCTACGAGCAGTACTTC CSARDRDLGYEQYF
TRBD1 few TRBJ2-5 TRBV10-1 TGCGCCAGCAGTGGGACAGGGGAAGAGACCCAGTACTTC CASSGTGEETQYF
TRBD2 . TRBJ2-5 TRBV9 TGTGCCAGCAGCGTAGAGTCCCTAGCGGGTCAAGAGACCCAGTACTTC CASSVESLAGQETQYF
TRBD1 medium-sized TRBJ1-6 TRBV27 TGTGCCAGCAGAGCGGACAGGGGAGTTTCACCCCTCCACTTT CASRADRGVSPLHF
TRBD1 . TRBJ2-7 TRBV6-5 TGTGCCAGCAGTAACCGTGTACAGGGGGCCTACGAGCAGTACTTC CASSNRVQGAYEQYF
. . TRBJ1-2 TRBV7-9 TGTGCCAGCAGCTTGGGGGTACCCTATGGCTACACCTTC CASSLGVPYGYTF
. . TRBJ2-2 TRBV24-1 TGTGCCACCAGTGATCCGACGGTGACGAACACCGGGGAGCTGTTTTTT CATSDPTVTNTGELFF
. many TRBJ2-6 TRBV4-1 TGCGCCAGCAGCCAAGATCCCTCTGGGGCCAACGTCCTGACTTTC CASSQDPSGANVLTF
. . TRBJ1-6 TRBV7-2 TGTGCCAGCAGCGTGACCAATTCACCCCTCCACTTT CASSVTNSPLHF
TRBD1 many TRBJ1-4 TRBV7-9 TGTGCCAGCAGTAGGATTGGGACAGGTGAAAAACTGTTTTTT CASSRIGTGEKLFF
. . TRBJ2-2 TRBV28 TGTGCCAGCAGTTTCCAGGGGACGATCGGGGAGCTGTTTTTT CASSFQGTIGELFF
. few TRBJ2-1 TRBV12-3/TRBV12-4 TGTGCCAGCAGTTTATCGGCTAACTCCTACAATGAGCAGTTCTTC CASSLSANSYNEQFF
TRBD1 medium-sized TRBJ2-7 TRBV20-1 TGCAGTGCTAGGACGACAGGGGGAAAATACTACGAGCAGTACTTC CSARTTGGKYYEQYF
. . TRBJ1-2 TRBV20-1 TGCAGTGCTGCCACGGGGGAGCAGGCCCTCGAGGGGGGCTACACCTTC CSAATGEQALEGGYTF
. . TRBJ2-3 TRBV20-1 TGCAGTGCAAACCACCCGGGACACTCTAGCACAGATACGCAGTATTTT CSANHPGHSSTDTQYF
. many TRBJ2-2 TRBV20-1 TGCAGTGCTAGAGAGTTGGGAGCGGGCAGGAACACCGGGGAGCTGTTTTTT CSARELGAGRNTGELFF
TRBD2 few TRBJ2-7 TRBV6-9 TGTGCCAGCAGTTATCGGACTAGCGGGAAATTAAACTACGAGCAGTACTTC CASSYRTSGKLNYEQYF
TRBD1 . TRBJ2-6 TRBV5-6 TGTGCCAGCAGCTTTTACAGGGGAGCCGGGGCCAACGTCCTGACTTTC CASSFYRGAGANVLTF
. . TRBJ2-7 TRBV11-2 TGTGCCAGCAGCCCTTCCGTCGGGCAGGGAGGCTACGAGCAGTACTTC CASSPSVGQGGYEQYF
. medium-sized TRBJ2-7 TRBV12-3/TRBV12-4 TGTGCCAGCAGTCATCAGACTACCAACCTCTACGAGCAGTACTTC CASSHQTTNLYEQYF
. many TRBJ1-2 TRBV20-1 TGCAGTGCTAGAGCTGAGGGGCGCAACTATGGCTACACCTTC CSARAEGRNYGYTF
. few TRBJ1-5 TRBV28 TGTGCCAGCAGATTACAGGGAAGGGATCAGCCCCAGCATTTT CASRLQGRDQPQHF
. few TRBJ1-1 TRBV20-1 TGCAGTGCCCACACCACCCTTGTAAACACTGAAGCTTTCTTT CSAHTTLVNTEAFF
. medium-sized TRBJ2-2 TRBV28 TGTGCCAGCAATTCCCCCGGAGCCAACACCGGGGAGCTGTTTTTT CASNSPGANTGELFF
TRBD1 . TRBJ2-1 TRBV19 TGTGCCAGTAGTATAGGGAGAGGGGGCATTTTCTACAATGAGCAGTTCTTC CASSIGRGGIFYNEQFF
. many TRBJ2-7 TRBV6-1 TGTGCCAGCAGTGAATCGACAGGCTACGAGCAGTACTTC CASSESTGYEQYF
. few TRBJ1-1 TRBV6-1 TGTGCCAGCACCCTTCAGACTGAAGCTTTCTTT CASTLQTEAFF
TRBD1 . TRBJ2-1 TRBV28 TGTGCCAGCCTAGGGGACAGCCGCTCCTACAATGAGCAGTTCTTC CASLGDSRSYNEQFF
TRBD1 . TRBJ2-7 TRBV27 TGTGCCAGCAGTGCAAAAGGACAGGGAACCCCGAACTACGAGCAGTACTTC CASSAKGQGTPNYEQYF
TRBD2 few TRBJ2-1 TRBV7-3 TGTGCCAGCAGCTTAGGCGGGAGGGCCGTTAATGAGCAGTTCTTC CASSLGGRAVNEQFF
. many TRBJ2-3 TRBV3-1 TGTGCCAGCAGCCCCGACAGAAATACGCAGTATTTT CASSPDRNTQYF
TRBD2 . TRBJ2-1 TRBV28 TGTGCCAGCACGGCGGGAGTGCGGCATGAGCAGTTCTTC CASTAGVRHEQFF
. . TRBJ2-7 TRBV20-1 TGCAGTGCCTATACGGGCTTAACCTACGAGCAGTACTTC CSAYTGLTYEQYF
TRBD1 . TRBJ1-1 TRBV5-1 TGCGCCAGCAGCATACAGACAGGGGGGAACACTGAAGCTTTCTTT CASSIQTGGNTEAFF
TRBD1 . TRBJ1-5 TRBV20-1 TGCAGTGCTGGGACAGGGGATGTTAGCAATCAGCCCCAGCATTTT CSAGTGDVSNQPQHF
. . TRBJ2-7 TRBV7-9 TGTGCCAGCAGCTTATTCCGGTTAGACGAGCAGTACTTC CASSLFRLDEQYF
TRBD2 . TRBJ2-7 TRBV20-1 TGCAGTGCTAGAGACCGCGGGAGACCAGACTACGAGCAGTACTTC CSARDRGRPDYEQYF
TRBD1 few TRBJ2-6 TRBV6-1 TGTGCCAGCAGCGGACAGGGGGCCGGGGCCAACGTCCTGACTTTC CASSGQGAGANVLTF
. . TRBJ2-2 TRBV2 TGTGCCAGCAGTGGCACAGGTCGGGAGTGGGCCGGGGAGCTGTTTTTT CASSGTGREWAGELFF
TRBD2 . TRBJ2-7 TRBV2 TGTGCCAGCAGTCGAGGACTAGCGGGAGTAGGAGGGACCTACGAGCAGTACTTC CASSRGLAGVGGTYEQYF
. . TRBJ1-2 TRBV5-6 TGTGCCAGCAGCGTCTCAGGGTCTGCTGGCTACACCTTC CASSVSGSAGYTF
. . TRBJ2-7 TRBV5-1 TGCGCCAGCAGCGTACCCGACAGGAGCTCCTACGAGCAGTACTTC CASSVPDRSSYEQYF
TRBD1 many TRBJ1-3 TRBV3-1 TGTGCCAGCAGCCCTCGACAGGGCACTGGAAACACCATATATTTT CASSPRQGTGNTIYF
. medium-sized TRBJ2-1 TRBV7-2 TGTGCCAGCAGCCGACCGGGATATGAGCAGTTCTTC CASSRPGYEQFF
. . TRBJ2-5 TRBV6-1 TGTGCCAGCACTTTGGACCCCGAAGGAGAGACCCAGTACTTC CASTLDPEGETQYF